The TCR beta chain under discussion was sequenced for a study of cytomegalovirus exposure and HLA in healthy donors. A remark on this clone: Its antigen is undetermined.

The CDR3 contains 17 residues. Germline values: CDR1 MNHEY, CDR2 SMNVEV (reference sequence). V trimming: 4 bases; J trimming: 3 bases; junction bases outside the gene matches: 6. The PCR contained 60 Vbeta and 13 Jbeta primers. Repertoires were generated with immunoSEQ multiplex PCR, while TCRdb's copy carries only in-frame clones and drops some. Of tens of thousands of clones in the sample, 78% are singletons; the top ten hold approximately 3.3%. Study findings and constraints: Highest at DRB1 and lowest at HLA-C, TCR association rates differed among HLA loci in a later analysis. The majority of TCR sequences were rare, yet some public TCRs appeared in many donors. According to an earlier analysis, most TCR beta V segments yielded productive rearrangements about 87% or about 30% of the time.

This TCR came from a woman in her thirties or forties in good health and CMV-seronegative. This chain uses TRBV27 with TRBJ2-3; 14 bases fit TRBD2. The sample comprised PBMCs. The CDR3 protein is CASSSMGLAGVTDTQYF. The CDR3, as DNA: TGTGCCAGCAGTTCTATGGGACTAGCGGGAGTTACAGATACGCAGTATTTT.